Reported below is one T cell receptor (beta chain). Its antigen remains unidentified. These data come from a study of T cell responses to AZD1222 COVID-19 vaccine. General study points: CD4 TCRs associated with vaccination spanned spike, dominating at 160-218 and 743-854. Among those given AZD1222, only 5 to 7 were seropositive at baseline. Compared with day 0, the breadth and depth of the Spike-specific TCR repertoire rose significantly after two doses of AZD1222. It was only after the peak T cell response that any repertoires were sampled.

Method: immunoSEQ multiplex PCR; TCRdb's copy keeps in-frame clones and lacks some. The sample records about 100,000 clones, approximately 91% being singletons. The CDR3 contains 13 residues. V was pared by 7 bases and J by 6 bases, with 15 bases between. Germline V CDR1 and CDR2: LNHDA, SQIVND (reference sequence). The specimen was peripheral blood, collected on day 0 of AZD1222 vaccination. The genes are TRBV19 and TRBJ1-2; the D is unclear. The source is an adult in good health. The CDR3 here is CASTTSGLDGYTF. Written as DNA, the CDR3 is TGTGCCAGTACCACAAGTGGCTTGGATGGCTACACCTTC.